One sample yielded the 16 T cell receptor beta chains listed below, sequenced in a study of control samples from healthy donors and cancer patients. Measured with immunoSEQ multiplex PCR; TCRdb has only the in-frame clones, and not every one. The sample contains approximately 110,000 clones, about nine tenths of which appear only once. Sequenced input: blood. The origin of the receptors is a human donor in good health. The donor label of this sample is uncertain.

The chain recombines TRBV11-2 with TRBJ1-6; 12 bases agree with TRBD1. V shed 5 bases, J shed 7 bases, and the junction held 6 bases outside the gene matches. There are 16 residues in the CDR3. In germline, CDR1 is SGHAT, CDR2 FQNNGV. CDR3 in DNA: TGTGCCAGCAGCCCCGGGACAGGGGGCGCGAATTCACCCCTCCACTTT. Translated, it gives CASSPGTGGANSPLHF. Full variable domain (missing parts from reference TRBV11-2 and TRBJ1-6): EAGVAQSPRYKIIEKRQSVAFWCNPISGHATLYWYQQILGQGPKLLIQFQNNGVVDDSQLPKDRFSAERLKGVDSTLKIQPAKLEDSAVYLCASSPGTGGANSPLHFGNGTRLTVT.

The chain combines TRBV11-3 with TRBJ2-1; the match to TRBD2 covers 10 bases. Trimming removed 3 bases from V and 8 bases from J; junction bases left unmatched: 7. This CDR3 region has 15 residues. The germline V gene has CDR1 SGHNT and CDR2 YENEEA. The CDR3 coding sequence is TGTGCCAGCAGCTTTGGTAGCGGGGGGTCGGATGAGCAGTTCTTC. Translation: CASSFGSGGSDEQFF.

This clone was detected once. The rearrangement joins TRBV9 to TRBJ1-2, with no clear D. Germline V CDR1 and CDR2: SGDLS, YYNGEE. V dropped 4 bases and J dropped 0 bases, with 10 bases sitting between them. This CDR3 comprises 14 residues. The CDR3 sequence: CASSPRTTNYGYTF. The CDR3 DNA reads TGTGCCAGCAGCCCACGGACTACTAACTATGGCTACACCTTC.

The rearrangement joins TRBV9 to TRBJ1-1; no reliable D call. V lost 0 bases, J lost 1 base, and 7 bases lay in between. The germline V gene has CDR1 SGDLS and CDR2 YYNGEE. The CDR3 contains 14 residues. The CDR3 spells CASSVDQGNTEAFF. The CDR3 DNA reads TGTGCCAGCAGCGTAGATCAAGGGAACACTGAAGCTTTCTTT.

The genes are TRBV12-3 or TRBV12-4 and TRBJ2-7; D not resolved. V was pared by 6 bases and J by 6 bases, with 9 bases between. This CDR3 has 11 residues. CDR3 region: CASSPGFEQYF. CDR3 in DNA: TGTGCCAGCAGCCCCGGGTTCGAGCAGTACTTC.

The rearrangement links TRBV11-2 to TRBJ1-2; tentative D call: TRBD1 (6 bases). The ends were cut back, 5 bases at V and 6 bases at J, with 19 bases in the middle. The CDR3 sequence is 15 residues long. Germline CDR1 reads SGHAT; CDR2 reads FQNNGV. Here the CDR3 DNA reads TGTGCCAGCAGCCAGCTTTCAAGGGGGGGGAATGGCTACACCTTC. It codes for CASSQLSRGGNGYTF.

J is TRBJ2-7 and V is TRBV2; 7 bases are shared with TRBD1. The junction had 6 bases not matched to a gene; V was cut back by 4 bases and J by 3 bases. CDR1 is SNHLY, CDR2 FYNNEI, per germline. The CDR3 spans 14 residues. CDR3 amino acids: CASSGQGRDYEQYF. Written as DNA, the CDR3 is TGTGCCAGCAGTGGACAGGGTCGGGACTACGAGCAGTACTTC.

J is TRBJ1-5 and V is TRBV6-6, with D unclear. Germline V gene data show CDR1 as MNHNY and CDR2 as SVGAGI (reference sequence). Trimming left V 5 bases short and J 3 bases short, with 11 bases between. CDR3 size: 14 residues. CDR3 DNA: TGTGCCAGCAGTGTTGGCAGTCTCAATCAGCCCCAGCATTTT. Translating gives CASSVGSLNQPQHF.

The chain carries TRBV6-5 and TRBJ1-3; D gene unclear. This CDR3 spans 12 amino acids. CDR1 is MNHEY, CDR2 SVGAGI, per germline. The CDR3 region is CLTANSGNTIYF. The DNA for the CDR3 is TGTCTTACAGCAAACTCTGGAAACACCATATATTTT.

The V and J genes are TRBV12-5 and TRBJ1-5; 12 bases match TRBD1. The germline CDR1 and CDR2 sequences are LGHNT and FRNRAP. V dropped 6 bases and J dropped 5; count of bases not matched to a gene: 5. The CDR3 covers 15 residues. CDR3 sequence reads: CASGPGQGAHQPQHF. The CDR3 coding sequence is TGTGCTAGTGGCCCGGGACAGGGGGCACATCAGCCCCAGCATTTT.

V gene TRBV15 combines with J gene TRBJ1-1, with a weak D call TRBD1 (5 bases). Per the germline V gene, CDR1 is LNHNV and CDR2 is YYDKDF (reference sequence). CDR3 length: 15 amino acids. Deletions cut 0 bases from V and 1 base from J, with 9 bases between. DNA of the CDR3: TGTGCCACCAGCAGAGATCAAGGACAGAACACTGAAGCTTTCTTT. Translating gives CATSRDQGQNTEAFF.

The rearrangement links TRBV7-9 to TRBJ2-2; D is unclear. Looked up from germline, CDR1 is SEHNR and CDR2 is FQNEAQ (reference sequence). Trimming shortened V by 2 bases and J by 4 bases, and 14 bases separated the two germline ends. This CDR3 is 16 amino acids long. CDR3 nucleotides: TGTGCCAGCAGCTTAATGCAAAGACAAAGCACCGGGGAGCTGTTTTTT. Protein product: CASSLMQRQSTGELFF.

The gene calls are TRBV6-5 and TRBJ2-2; the D gene could be TRBD1 or TRBD2 (5 bases each). Germline-derived CDR1 and CDR2 are MNHEY and SVGAGI. The CDR3 is 14 residues long. The V gene lost 6 bases and the J gene lost 7 bases, with 15 bases spanning the gap. The CDR3 sequence is CASRGEGDVGELFF. The CDR3 DNA reads TGTGCCAGCAGGGGGGAAGGGGACGTCGGGGAGCTGTTTTTT.

The chain links TRBV5-8 to TRBJ2-5; tentatively, D is TRBD1 (6 bases). The V gene's germline CDR1 is SGHTS and CDR2 YDEGEE. Between the trimmed V and J ends, which lost 1 base and 5 bases, there was a span of 9 bases. There are 13 residues in the CDR3. CDR3 protein: CASSLRTVETQYF. As DNA, the CDR3 is TGTGCCAGCAGCTTGAGGACAGTTGAGACCCAGTACTTC.

The chain employs TRBV7-2 and TRBJ2-4, with D maybe TRBD1 (6 bases). This CDR3 is built from 16 residues. Germline CDR1 reads SGHTA; CDR2 reads FQGNSA. Trimming pared 1 base from V and 6 bases from J, leaving 16 bases between. This CDR3 reads CASSLGSGRGGNIQYF. CDR3 coding DNA: TGTGCCAGCAGCTTAGGGTCTGGCCGAGGGGGAAACATTCAGTACTTC.

J is TRBJ1-1 and V is TRBV19; D gene ambiguous. Germline CDR1 reads LNHDA; CDR2 reads SQIVND (reference sequence). Trimming took 1 base from V and 4 from J, leaving 10 bases between them. This CDR3 has 14 amino acids. CDR3: CASSIANSGTEAFF. In DNA form, the CDR3 reads TGTGCCAGTAGTATAGCTAACAGCGGCACTGAAGCTTTCTTT.